This paragraph covers one T cell receptor (beta chain) sequence. Its antigen is unidentified. This entry is derived from a study of CD8+ T cells in alopecia areata. V dropped 6 bases and J dropped 3 bases, with 3 bases sitting between them. The CDR3 contains 11 residues. The germline CDR1 and CDR2 sequences are SEHNR and FQNEAQ (reference sequence). RNA was isolated and reverse transcribed to cDNA, the sequencing template. Profiled with immunoSEQ multiplex PCR; TCRdb holds only in-frame clones, not every one. In the table there are about 190,000 clones, 60% to 70% of which are singletons. Findings and limits, study-wide: Whereas mice showed it more clearly, TCR sharing across patients was murkier, possibly because of HLA. Throughout tofacitinib, many expanded lesional clones continued to persist in scalp and blood. Greater clonality was observed in lesional scalp samples, especially alopecia totalis/universalis, versus normal scalp.

Stated treatment: oral pan-JAK inhibitor, 5-10 mg twice daily. V and J are TRBV7-9 and TRBJ2-1; D unresolved. This TCR was recovered from a human donor with alopecia areata. Here the sequenced sample was CD4+ T cells sorted from blood, taken at week 4, from a patient treated with tofacitinib. DNA for the CDR3: TGTGCCAGCAGTTACTACAATGAGCAGTTCTTC. It is translated as CASSYYNEQFF. The variable domain in full, with the rest retrieved from reference TRBV7-9 and TRBJ2-1, is DTGVSQNPRHKITKRGQNVTFRCDPISEHNRLYWYRQTLGQGPEFLTYFQNEAQLEKSRLLSDRFSAERPKGSFSTLEIQRTEQGDSAMYLCASSYYNEQFFGPGTRLTVL.